This TCR beta chain is drawn from a study of response to subunit inactivated influenza vaccine. TCRdb recomputed calls from the RT-PCR reads with MiXCR, one row per CDR3 protein. In the table there are 700,000 to 900,000 distinct CDR3 sequences, 21% of which are singletons. Findings and limits, study-wide: Few new T cells, the authors suggested, are recruited by each seasonal influenza vaccination.

CDR3 length: 15 residues. CDR1 LGHNA and CDR2 YNFKEQ come from the germline V gene. V shed 5 bases, J shed 3 bases, and the junction held 6 bases outside the gene matches. As regards this clonotype: Its antigen is not known.

The TCR originated in a man in his forties or fifties who received an inactivated influenza vaccine. The sample here was PBMCs from blood, taken around 5 days after vaccination. The chain links TRBV4-2 to TRBJ2-7, with 11 bases matching TRBD1. The CDR3 region has the DNA TGTGCCAGCAGCTGGGGACAGGGGGTTGGCTACGAGCAGTACTTC. This codes for CASSWGQGVGYEQYF.